A selection of T cell receptor beta chains follows, all from one sample in a study of shared clonotypes between healthy human individuals. Using immunoSEQ multiplex PCR, the repertoire was profiled, and TCRdb retains in-frame clones only, with some absent. Counted here are 450,000 to 650,000 clones, around 80% occurring once; the ten biggest clones make up more than 10%. Input material: PBMCs. These receptors came from a woman between 40 and 55 years old in good health. Some clones in this sample may be carry-over from other donors' samples. Both conserved end residues are part of each CDR3.

J: TRBJ1-1
V: TRBV28
CDR3: CAGFWTELVLNTEAFF

J: TRBJ1-1
V: TRBV19
CDR3: CASSISGDWAFF

J: TRBJ1-1
V: TRBV28
CDR3: CASSLPGGQNTEAFF

J: TRBJ1-1
V: TRBV29-1
CDR3: CSVASSGATEAFF

J: TRBJ2-3
V: TRBV5-6
CDR3: CASSLRLAGPPDTQYF

J: TRBJ2-7
V: TRBV15
CDR3: CATSRDLTSGTYEQYF

J: TRBJ2-7
V: TRBV5-1
CDR3: CASSLVGQGSEQYF

J: TRBJ2-1
V: TRBV7-2
CDR3: CASSFSTMSYNEQFF

J: TRBJ2-5
V: TRBV28
CDR3: CASSFAGGGEETQYF

J: TRBJ1-1
V: TRBV18
CDR3: CASSATGVMNTEAFF

J: TRBJ1-1
V: TRBV28
CDR3: CASSLRQGVVYTSTEAFF

J: .
V: TRBV14
CDR3: CASSQDFRASGRYEQYF

J: TRBJ2-3
V: TRBV4-3
CDR3: CASSQDAHLAGVPDTQYF

J: TRBJ1-1
V: TRBV4-1
CDR3: CASSRVTRNTEAFF

J: TRBJ1-1
V: TRBV27
CDR3: CASTKQGNAEAFF

J: TRBJ2-7
V: TRBV7-8
CDR3: CASSQAGAGYEQYF

J: TRBJ1-2
V: TRBV5-1
CDR3: CASSLDGQSGGYTF

J: TRBJ2-3
V: TRBV11-3
CDR3: CASSLGSSGASSTDTQYF

J: TRBJ1-5
V: TRBV6-6
CDR3: CASRSPRGYNQPQHF

J: TRBJ2-1
V: TRBV9
CDR3: CASSVSWGSSGARIYNEQFF

J: TRBJ2-3
V: TRBV7-3
CDR3: CASSSSGRSTDTQYF

J: TRBJ2-7
V: TRBV28
CDR3: CASSLQGTYEQYF

J: TRBJ2-6
V: TRBV7-9
CDR3: CASSVQGTSSGANVLTF

J: TRBJ1-4
V: TRBV19
CDR3: CASSITSWPNEKLFF

J: TRBJ2-7
V: TRBV5-1
CDR3: CASGRDSPYEQYF

J: TRBJ2-2
V: TRBV11-2
CDR3: CASSLDPLNTGELFF

J: TRBJ2-1
V: TRBV2
CDR3: CAGRGGREAEQFF

J: TRBJ1-5
V: TRBV19
CDR3: CASSAGGGTSGQPQHF

J: TRBJ1-4
V: TRBV5-1
CDR3: CASSYDGGEEKLFF

J: TRBJ2-7
V: TRBV4-3
CDR3: CASSLSRDYGPYEQYF

J: TRBJ2-7
V: TRBV5-1
CDR3: CASSSDSHYEQYF

J: TRBJ2-1
V: TRBV4-1
CDR3: CASSQGDRVNEQFF

J: TRBJ1-1
V: TRBV27
CDR3: CASSLSARGPTEAFF

J: TRBJ2-5
V: TRBV28
CDR3: CASSTLRAILKETQYF

J: TRBJ2-7
V: TRBV2
CDR3: CASKWGPTYEQYF

J: TRBJ2-6
V: TRBV2
CDR3: CASSEGTGRNVLTF

J: TRBJ1-4
V: TRBV30
CDR3: CAWSVMGAAEKLFF

J: TRBJ2-3
V: TRBV6-6
CDR3: CASSYSDRLSTDTQYF

J: TRBJ2-2
V: TRBV15
CDR3: CATSRAGTSGVNTGELFF

J: TRBJ2-7
V: TRBV6-1
CDR3: CASSSHLAYEQYF

J: TRBJ1-1
V: TRBV29-1
CDR3: CSVGGRGTEAFF

J: TRBJ1-3
V: TRBV9
CDR3: CASSVASSALSGNTIYF

J: TRBJ2-1
V: TRBV20-1
CDR3: CSAALAYEQFF

J: TRBJ2-7
V: TRBV19
CDR3: CASSAQGRGYEQYF

J: TRBJ2-7
V: TRBV10-3
CDR3: CAISDQGNEQYF

J: TRBJ2-2
V: TRBV19
CDR3: CASSISLGASNTGELFF

J: TRBJ2-2
V: TRBV5-6
CDR3: CASSWSGTGSGGELFF

J: TRBJ2-7
V: TRBV23-1
CDR3: CASSQGRRVCEQYF

J: TRBJ2-7
V: TRBV9
CDR3: CASSPRKGAEYEQYF

J: TRBJ1-3
V: TRBV2
CDR3: CASSLGGNTIYF

J: TRBJ2-5
V: TRBV10-3
CDR3: CAISESAGGGETQYF